The T cell receptor (beta chain) described here comes from a study of blood T cell repertoires in COVID-19. Sequenced by immunoSEQ multiplex PCR; TCRdb stores in-frame clones only, minus some. Among roughly 250,000 clones listed, 86% were seen once. Participants came from fewer than 25 US areas, aged roughly 18 to 89 years. Germline loops: CDR1 SEHNR, CDR2 FQNEAQ (reference sequence). The CDR3 length is 12 residues. Trimming cost V 5 bases and J 7 bases, with 11 bases left between them. The chain carries TRBV7-9 and TRBJ1-2, with D possibly being TRBD1 (6 bases). The clonotype originates from a woman aged 45-59 years who had recovered from COVID-19. Specimen: PBMCs or T cells enriched from blood (not recorded which). The CDR3, as DNA: TGTGCCAGCAGCCCCGTGGGGGCTGGCTACACCTTC. The encoded protein is CASSPVGAGYTF. Full variable domain (rest looked up from reference TRBV7-9 and TRBJ1-2): DTGVSQNPRHKITKRGQNVTFRCDPISEHNRLYWYRQTLGQGPEFLTYFQNEAQLEKSRLLSDRFSAERPKGSFSTLEIQRTEQGDSAMYLCASSPVGAGYTFGSGTRLTVV.